The 21 T cell receptor beta chains in this list originate from one sample, sequenced in a study of low-dose radiotherapy and immunotherapy resistance in tumors. Time point here: after trial treatment. Treatment of the sample: LDRT plus nivolumab, ipilimumab, low-dose cyclophosphamide and aspirin (RACIN trial). Both TCRalpha and TCRbeta chains were reverse transcribed with V-gene-specific primers. With a V-primer adapter and a constant-region primer, TCRs were amplified for around 21 PCR cycles. TCRdb re-analysed the reads in MiXCR, keeping a single row per CDR3 protein. This sample has fewer than 110,000 distinct CDR3 sequences; about a fifth occur once, and the top ten carry 4.1%. The specimen comprised PBMCs, sampled after low-dose radiotherapy plus immunotherapy. The receptor source for this set is a male donor with prostate cancer.

This clonotype was observed at least ten times. J is TRBJ2-2 and V is TRBV3-1; weak D call: TRBD2 (6 bases). V dropped 1 base and J dropped 8 bases, with 14 bases sitting between them. The CDR3 covers 15 residues. Germline-derived CDR1 and CDR2 are LGHDT and YNNKEL (reference sequence). The CDR3 reads CASSQVGAGTGELFF. The DNA for the CDR3 is TGTGCCAGCAGCCAAGTGGGAGCTGGGACTGGGGAGCTGTTTTTT.

This sequence joins TRBV10-3 and TRBJ2-3, with 7 bases fitting TRBD2. This CDR3 contains 15 residues. The V gene end was trimmed by 5 bases and the J gene end by 1 base; junction bases not matched to a gene: 6. Germline V gene data show CDR1 as ENHRY and CDR2 as SYGVKD. CDR3 coding DNA: TGTGCCATCAGTAGCGGGAACGGGGGCACAGATACGCAGTATTTT. Its protein product is CAISSGNGGTDTQYF.

Only a few counts were recorded for this clonotype. CDR3 DNA sequence: TGCGCCAGCAGCCGTGAGGGACAGATTGGAAACACCATATATTTT. Amino acid sequence: CASSREGQIGNTIYF. The chain uses TRBV4-1 and TRBJ1-3, with 7 nucleotides matching TRBD1. Germline lookup yields CDR1 MGHRA and CDR2 YSYEKL. This CDR3 comprises 15 residues. The V gene end was trimmed by 4 bases and the J gene end by 3 bases; junction bases not matched to a gene: 6.

With respect to this clonotype: The junction and the germline gene differ at one end; a read error may be behind it. The gene calls are TRBV9 and TRBJ1-1, with D perhaps TRBD1 (6 bases). Germline V gene lookup returns CDR1 SGDLS and CDR2 YYNGEE. The CDR3 contains 13 residues. The CDR3 loop reads CVSSPQGNTEAFF. The CDR3 DNA follows: TGTGTCAGCAGCCCACAGGGAAACACTGAAGCTTTCTTT. Full variable domain (rest looked up from reference TRBV9 and TRBJ1-1): DSGVTQTPKHLITATGQRVTLRCSPRSGDLSVYWYQQSLDQGLQFLIQYYNGEERAKGNILERFSAQQFPDLHSELNLSSLELGDSALYFCVSSPQGNTEAFFGQGTRLTVV.

This chain connects TRBV9 to TRBJ2-1, with a tentative D call TRBD2 (6 bases). V was clipped by 0 bases and J by 2 bases, with 9 bases between them. CDR1 is SGDLS and CDR2 is YYNGEE in the germline V gene. The CDR3 is made up of 15 amino acids. The CDR3 region is CASSVAGVAYNEQFF. The CDR3 DNA reads as TGTGCCAGCAGCGTAGCGGGAGTTGCCTACAATGAGCAGTTCTTC.

Many counts were recorded for this clonotype. The V call is TRBV7-9, the J call TRBJ2-7; 8 nucleotides match TRBD1. The germline V gene encodes CDR1 SEHNR and CDR2 FQNEAQ (reference sequence). This CDR3 is built from 12 residues. The J segment lost 6 bases and the V segment lost 5 bases, leaving 3 bases of the junction unmatched. The CDR3 DNA reads as TGTGCCAGCAGCCGTACAGGGGGCGAGCAGTACTTC. The encoded protein is CASSRTGGEQYF.

There are many counts of this clonotype. The gene calls are TRBV4-1 and TRBJ1-5, with unresolved D. The CDR3 is 17 amino acids. The V gene lost 0 bases and the J gene lost 3 bases, with 15 bases spanning the gap. The V gene's germline CDR1 is MGHRA and CDR2 YSYEKL. This chain's CDR3 is CASSQDKGGRPNQPQHF. DNA of the CDR3: TGCGCCAGCAGCCAAGATAAGGGAGGCAGGCCCAATCAGCCCCAGCATTTT.

This clonotype was detected ten times or more. The rearrangement joins TRBV6-5 to TRBJ2-5; 9 positions agree with TRBD2. CDR1 and CDR2 (germline): MNHEY, SVGAGI. This CDR3 contains 16 residues. V dropped 5 bases and J dropped 5; count of bases not matched to a gene: 12. The CDR3 protein is CASSRTWASGVETQYF. In DNA, the CDR3 is TGTGCCAGCAGTCGGACCTGGGCTAGCGGGGTTGAGACCCAGTACTTC.

This rearrangement joins TRBV6-2 or TRBV6-3 to TRBJ2-4; D gene ambiguous. Trimming cost V 4 bases and J 6 bases, with 4 bases left between them. This CDR3 comprises 11 residues. Germline lookup yields CDR1 MNHEY and CDR2 SVGEGT. The CDR3 is CASSFRNIQYF. The CDR3 DNA reads TGTGCCAGCAGTTTTAGAAACATTCAGTACTTC.

This clonotype was counted ten times or more. The genes are TRBV7-9 and TRBJ1-2; no clear D. The CDR3 loop spans 14 amino acids. Germline CDR1 and CDR2: SEHNR and FQNEAQ (reference sequence). The germline V and J ends were trimmed by 5 bases and 4 bases, with 14 bases remaining between them. The CDR3 loop is CASSPLSHFYGYTF. As DNA, the CDR3 is TGTGCCAGCAGCCCCTTATCTCACTTCTATGGCTACACCTTC.

This clonotype was counted ten times or more. V gene TRBV20-1 combines with J gene TRBJ2-1, with unresolved D. V shed 5 bases and J shed 2 bases, with 7 bases lying between them. CDR3 size: 12 residues. From germline, CDR1 is DFQATT and CDR2 SNEGSKA (reference sequence). Here the CDR3 reads CSALMTYNEQFF. In DNA form, the CDR3 reads TGCAGTGCTCTAATGACCTACAATGAGCAGTTCTTC.

The V gene is TRBV20-1, the J gene TRBJ2-5; weak D call: TRBD2 (6 bases). The CDR3 is made up of 14 amino acids. With 0 bases removed from V and 5 bases from J, the gap between germline ends came to 13 bases. Per germline, CDR1 DFQATT and CDR2 SNEGSKA (reference sequence). The CDR3, as DNA: TGCAGTGCTAGAGATCTTGCGGCGGGGGAGACCCAGTACTTC. This codes for CSARDLAAGETQYF.

This clonotype was found many times. The rearrangement links TRBV13 to TRBJ2-5, with D unresolved. Germline CDR1 and CDR2: PRHDT and FYEKMQ (reference sequence). This CDR3 spans 13 amino acids. The V gene lost 5 bases and the J gene lost 4 bases, with 11 bases spanning the gap. CDR3 amino acids: CASSRALGETQYF. DNA for the CDR3: TGTGCCAGCAGCCGGGCCCTGGGAGAGACCCAGTACTTC.

This clonotype was seen ten or more times. The CDR3 region has the DNA TGTGCCAGCAGTTTATGGAGCAACTATGGCTACACCTTC. It translates to CASSLWSNYGYTF. The gene calls are TRBV27 and TRBJ1-2; no reliable D call. The CDR3 runs to 13 residues. The germline V gene has CDR1 MNHEY and CDR2 SMNVEV (reference sequence). Trimming removed 1 base from V and 2 bases from J, with 5 bases in between.

CDR3 sequence: CASRDTEREGINEQFF. As DNA, the CDR3 is TGTGCCAGCCGAGATACGGAGCGGGAGGGTATAAATGAGCAGTTCTTC. J is TRBJ2-1 and V is TRBV18; 10 bases align to TRBD2. The CDR3 is made up of 16 amino acids. The trim removed 8 bases at V and 7 bases at J, leaving 14 bases unmatched. Germline loops: CDR1 KGHSH, CDR2 LQKENI.

V and J are TRBV7-9 and TRBJ2-5; 7 bases map to TRBD2. The germline V gene has CDR1 SEHNR and CDR2 FQNEAQ (reference sequence). Trimming at V came to 4 bases and at J to 5 bases, leaving 7 bases not matched to a gene. This CDR3 is built from 14 residues. CDR3 bases: TGTGCCAGCAGCTCTCCCAGGGAGGGGGAGACCCAGTACTTC. Its translation is CASSSPREGETQYF.

This clonotype was seen a few times. The chain has TRBV6-2 or TRBV6-3 and TRBJ1-5; D gene ambiguous. CDR1 and CDR2 (germline): MNHEY, SVGEGT. The V end lost 4 bases, the J end lost 7 bases, and 14 bases lay between the germline ends. The CDR3 is made up of 14 amino acids. DNA of the CDR3: TGTGCCAGCAGTTCAGGCCTTTTCGGCCAGCCCCAGCATTTT. This encodes CASSSGLFGQPQHF.

Ten or more counts support this clonotype. The chain recombines TRBV10-3 with TRBJ2-7; perhaps TRBD2 as D (6 bases). The V end was cut by 7 bases, the J end by 0 bases, with 10 bases between. Per the germline V gene, CDR1 is ENHRY and CDR2 is SYGVKD. The CDR3 loop spans 13 amino acids. The CDR3 spells CAINKEGSYEQYF. DNA for the CDR3: TGTGCCATCAATAAGGAGGGCTCCTACGAGCAGTACTTC.

This clonotype was counted at least ten times. The rearrangement uses TRBV20-1 and TRBJ2-5, with TRBD2 identical over 13 bases. Trimming at V came to 5 bases and at J to 6 bases, leaving 9 bases not matched to a gene. Per germline, CDR1 DFQATT and CDR2 SNEGSKA (reference sequence). The CDR3 sequence is 15 residues long. The CDR3 nucleotides read TGCAGTGCTGACCCGGGACTAGCGGGGCTAAAGACCCAGTACTTC. It encodes CSADPGLAGLKTQYF.

Only a few counts were recorded for this clonotype. The germline gene is not matched at one end of the junction; a read error may be the cause. J is TRBJ2-7 and V is TRBV7-2, with D perhaps assigned TRBD1 or TRBD2 (5 bases each). Germline V CDR1 and CDR2: SGHTA, FQGNSA. The CDR3 is 12 residues long. The CDR3 here is CASSLAGLEQYF. The CDR3 bases are TGTGCCAGCAGCCTAGCAGGGCTCGAGCAGTACTTC.

This clonotype was found many times. The chain combines TRBV5-4 with TRBJ1-6, with TRBD1 as a possible D gene (5 bases). CDR1 is SGHNT and CDR2 is YYREEE in the germline V gene (reference sequence). Deletions cut 0 bases from V and 9 bases from J, with 7 bases between. The CDR3 covers 13 residues. In nucleotides, the CDR3 is TGTGCCAGCAGCTTGGGGGGGGGTTCACCCCTCCACTTT. It encodes CASSLGGGSPLHF.